The next 21 T cell receptor beta chains were all read from a single sample in a study of T cell repertoires in cytomegalovirus infection. TCRdb re-called the reads with MiXCR, one entry per CDR3 protein. The repertoire has about 230,000 distinct CDR3 sequences, roughly 20% of them found once; the top ten carry 15% to 20%. Sequences were obtained from CD8+ T cells from PBMCs. These receptors all come from a human donor in good health (CMV status not recorded). Some clones in this sample may be carry-over from other donors' samples.

The chain couples TRBV3-1 to TRBJ1-1; D is unclear. This CDR3 is 14 amino acids long. The V gene lost 5 bases and the J gene lost 1 base, with 11 bases spanning the gap. Germline lookup yields CDR1 LGHDT and CDR2 YNNKEL (reference sequence). For the CDR3, the DNA is TGTGCCAGCAGCACCCAATGGCAGAACACTGAAGCTTTCTTT. Translation: CASSTQWQNTEAFF.

This clonotype was observed once. V is TRBV7-9 and J is TRBJ2-5; 7 bases line up with TRBD2. The CDR3 covers 14 residues. Per the germline V gene, CDR1 is SEHNR and CDR2 is FQNEAQ (reference sequence). Trimming removed 7 bases from V and 5 bases from J; junction bases left unmatched: 10. CDR3 DNA sequence: TGTGCCAGCACCTCCCCCGGGACTAACGAGACCCAGTACTTC. This encodes CASTSPGTNETQYF.

This chain connects TRBV4-1 to TRBJ2-1, with TRBD1 identical over 8 bases. The CDR3 sequence is 15 residues long. Germline assignment: CDR1 MGHRA and CDR2 YSYEKL. The junction had 5 bases not matched to a gene; V was cut back by 4 bases and J by 3 bases. Here the CDR3 reads CASSPTGAIYNEQFF. CDR3 coding DNA: TGCGCCAGCAGCCCGACAGGGGCTATCTACAATGAGCAGTTCTTC.

Comments on this clonotype: This may arise from a read error, as a much more abundant clone is one base away. The chain couples TRBV28 to TRBJ2-2; D is possibly TRBD2 (5 bases). The CDR3 loop spans 18 amino acids. Germline V CDR1 and CDR2: MDHEN, SYDVKM. Trimming left V 2 bases short and J 3 bases short, with 19 bases between. CDR3 protein: CASSLTLRGSKYTGELFF. CDR3 nucleotide sequence: TGTGCCAGCAGTTTAACGCTTCGAGGGTCCAAGTACACCGGGGAGCTGTTTTTT. The entire variable domain, with the rest obtained from reference TRBV28 and TRBJ2-2, is as follows: DVKVTQSSRYLVKRTGEKVFLECVQDMDHENMFWYRQDPGLGLRLIYFSYDVKMKEKGDIPEGYSVSREKKERFSLILESASTNQTSMYLCASSLTLRGSKYTGELFFGEGSRLTVL.

This clonotype has just a few counts. V gene TRBV29-1 combines with J gene TRBJ2-7, with a tentative D call TRBD2 (5 bases). CDR1 and CDR2 from the germline V gene are SQVTM and ANQGSEA. The ends were cut back, 3 bases at V and 0 bases at J, with 12 bases in the middle. The CDR3 totals 14 residues. The DNA of the CDR3 is TGCAGCGTTGAGAGGGTAGGGAGCTCCTACGAGCAGTACTTC. This sequence encodes CSVERVGSSYEQYF.

The J gene is TRBJ1-1, the V gene TRBV5-4; no clear D gene. The V end was cut by 4 bases, the J end by 3 bases, with 10 bases between. The CDR3 covers 13 residues. CDR1 and CDR2 from the germline V gene are SGHNT and YYREEE (reference sequence). The CDR3 loop is CASSPPSHTEAFF. CDR3 sequence (DNA): TGTGCCAGCAGCCCGCCTTCCCACACTGAAGCTTTCTTT. The variable domain in full, with the rest retrieved from reference TRBV5-4 and TRBJ1-1, is ETGVTQSPTHLIKTRGQQVTLRCSSQSGHNTVSWYQQALGQGPQFIFQYYREEENGRGNFPPRFSGLQFPNYSSELNVNALELDDSALYLCASSPPSHTEAFFGQGTRLTVV.

This sequence joins TRBV7-3 and TRBJ1-1; 8 bases fit TRBD1. This CDR3 is built from 16 residues. V lost 6 bases and J lost 5; bases outside the gene matches: 14. Looked up from germline, CDR1 is SGHTA and CDR2 is FQGTGA. The CDR3 loop reads CASSRGTGGVYTEAFF. The CDR3 DNA reads TGTGCCAGCAGTCGGGGAACAGGGGGAGTGTATACTGAAGCTTTCTTT.

The chain employs TRBV7-9 and TRBJ1-2; possible D gene TRBD1, 6 bases. The germline V gene encodes CDR1 SEHNR and CDR2 FQNEAQ (reference sequence). This CDR3 contains 14 residues. Trimming shortened V by 7 bases and J by 6 bases, and 18 bases separated the two germline ends. The CDR3 DNA reads as TGTGCCAGCACCCTAGAGGGGGGTAGAGATGGCTACACCTTC. Protein sequence: CASTLEGGRDGYTF.

With regard to this clonotype: A much larger clone lies one base from this, so it may be a read error. The chain joins TRBV12-3 or TRBV12-4 to TRBJ2-3; D may correspond to TRBD1 or TRBD2 (5 bases each). Trimming stripped 5 bases from V and 4 bases from J, with 16 bases between. The CDR3 loop spans 15 amino acids. The CDR3 sequence: CASSLTRGVSDTQYF. The CDR3 DNA reads TGTGCCAGCAGTCTCACCCGGGGCGTCTCAGATACGCAGTATTTT.

V gene TRBV7-6 combines with J gene TRBJ2-5; 7 bases line up with TRBD1. After removal of 6 bases from V and 2 bases from J, the junction contained 3 bases not matched to a gene. The germline V gene has CDR1 SGHVS and CDR2 FNYEAQ. CDR3 length equals 13 residues. CDR3 protein: CASRPGQQETQYF. CDR3 in DNA: TGTGCCAGCAGGCCGGGACAGCAAGAGACCCAGTACTTC.

The chain links TRBV7-9 to TRBJ1-2, with D perhaps matching TRBD1 (5 bases). The CDR3 length is 12 residues. The germline V gene has CDR1 SEHNR and CDR2 FQNEAQ (reference sequence). The V and J ends lost 5 bases and 6 bases respectively, with 10 bases between them. This CDR3 is CASSPGGDGYTF. The CDR3 bases are TGTGCCAGCAGCCCCGGGGGGGATGGCTACACCTTC.

As for this clonotype: A much bigger clone sits one base away, suggesting this may be a read error. The chain links TRBV20-1 to TRBJ2-1, with TRBD2 matching over 9 bases. This CDR3 is built from 15 residues. V lost 3 bases, J lost 5 bases, and 8 bases stayed unmatched. Germline V gives CDR1 DFQATT, CDR2 SNEGSKA (reference sequence). This CDR3 reads CSASSASGNNNEQFF. The CDR3 DNA reads TGCAGTGCTAGCTCGGCTAGCGGGAACAACAATGAGCAGTTCTTC.

This clonotype occurred many times. The V and J genes are TRBV7-9 and TRBJ1-2; D remains unclear. The CDR3 runs to 14 residues. V was trimmed by 1 base and J by 4 bases, leaving 10 bases between them. The V gene's germline CDR1 is SEHNR and CDR2 FQNEAQ (reference sequence). CDR3 sequence (DNA): TGTGCCAGCAGCTTAGACGGGTACCCCTATGGCTACACCTTC. Its protein is CASSLDGYPYGYTF.

This clonotype was counted many times. The chain links TRBV7-8 to TRBJ2-5; TRBD2 is a possible D gene (5 bases). The germline V gene encodes CDR1 SGHVS and CDR2 FQNEAQ. The CDR3 contains 17 residues. The ends were cut back, 2 bases at V and 1 base at J, with 17 bases in the middle. CDR3 region: CASSLHGIRFSQETQYF. The DNA for the CDR3 is TGTGCCAGCAGCTTACACGGGATAAGATTTTCCCAAGAGACCCAGTACTTC.

This chain links TRBV29-1 with TRBJ1-1, with a possible D match to TRBD1 (5 bases). V lost 4 bases, J lost 1 base, and 7 bases lay in between. Germline loops: CDR1 SQVTM, CDR2 ANQGSEA. The CDR3 length is 12 residues. The CDR3 DNA follows: TGCAGCGTTGTAGGGGAGAACACTGAAGCTTTCTTT. Its protein product is CSVVGENTEAFF.

This clonotype showed up just a few times. J is TRBJ2-2 and V is TRBV5-1, with 7 bases aligning to TRBD1. Germline CDR1 is SGHRS and CDR2 is YFSETQ. The V gene end was trimmed by 2 bases and the J gene end by 0 bases; junction bases not matched to a gene: 4. The CDR3 extends over 16 amino acids. CDR3 loop: CASSFNRGANTGELFF. The DNA for the CDR3 is TGCGCCAGCAGCTTCAACAGGGGAGCGAACACCGGGGAGCTGTTTTTT.

This clonotype was counted a few times. J is TRBJ2-1 and V is TRBV12-3 or TRBV12-4; D is perhaps TRBD1 (6 bases). Trimming shortened V by 7 bases and J by 0 bases, and 13 bases separated the two germline ends. This CDR3 is built from 15 residues. CDR3 region: CASKNRVNSYNEQFF. The CDR3 DNA reads TGTGCCAGCAAAAACAGGGTCAACTCCTACAATGAGCAGTTCTTC.

This clonotype has more than one count but fewer than ten. V usage is TRBV15 and J usage is TRBJ1-1; D uncertain. CDR1 is LNHNV and CDR2 is YYDKDF in the germline V gene (reference sequence). V lost 5 bases and J lost 4, with 11 bases in between. This CDR3 is 13 amino acids long. CDR3 sequence reads: CATSYYPGTEAFF. CDR3 bases: TGTGCCACCAGCTATTATCCGGGCACTGAAGCTTTCTTT.

J is TRBJ2-6 and V is TRBV6-2 or TRBV6-3, with TRBD1 as a possible D gene (6 bases). From germline, CDR1 is MNHEY and CDR2 SVGEGT. CDR3 length: 18 amino acids. V lost 6 bases and J 0 bases, leaving 18 bases between the germline ends. The CDR3 spells CASSATGTLISGANVLTF. CDR3 DNA: TGTGCCAGCAGCGCAACAGGGACCCTAATCTCTGGGGCCAACGTCCTGACTTTC.

In its sample, this clonotype was seen once. The chain recombines TRBV9 with TRBJ1-5; no firm D call. Trimming removed 0 bases at V and 2 bases at J, with 6 bases between. Per germline, CDR1 SGDLS and CDR2 YYNGEE. The CDR3 spans 14 residues. CDR3 nucleotides: TGTGCCAGCAGCGTAGCGGGCGGCAATCAGCCCCAGCATTTT. As protein: CASSVAGGNQPQHF.

This clonotype was found many times. V gene TRBV7-3 combines with J gene TRBJ2-1, with D possibly matching TRBD1 (5 bases). The V gene lost 5 bases and the J gene lost 6 bases, with 14 bases spanning the gap. Germline loops: CDR1 SGHTA, CDR2 FQGTGA. The CDR3 is 14 amino acids. CDR3 sequence (DNA): TGTGCCAGCAGCCCAGGGATCTCGGGCAATGAGCAGTTCTTC. Translating gives CASSPGISGNEQFF.